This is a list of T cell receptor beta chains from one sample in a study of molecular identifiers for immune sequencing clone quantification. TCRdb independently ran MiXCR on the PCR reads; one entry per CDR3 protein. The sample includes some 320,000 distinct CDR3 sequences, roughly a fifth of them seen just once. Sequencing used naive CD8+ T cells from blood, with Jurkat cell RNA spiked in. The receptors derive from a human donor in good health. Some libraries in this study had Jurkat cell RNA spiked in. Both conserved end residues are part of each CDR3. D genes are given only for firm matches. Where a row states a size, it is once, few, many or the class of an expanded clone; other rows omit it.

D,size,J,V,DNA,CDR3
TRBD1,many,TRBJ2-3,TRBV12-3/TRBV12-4,TGTGCCAGCAGTTTCTCAGGGGGCTATAGGGCAGATACGCAGTATTTT,CASSFSGGYRADTQYF
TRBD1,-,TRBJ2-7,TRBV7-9,TGTGCCAGCAGCCACCCGTCGGACAGGGCCTACAAGCAGTACTTC,CASSHPSDRAYKQYF
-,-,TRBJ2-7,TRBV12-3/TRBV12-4,TGTGCCAGCAGTTTGTTCAGGGTTGAGGAGCAGTACTTC,CASSLFRVEEQYF
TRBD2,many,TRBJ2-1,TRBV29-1,TGCAGCGTTCCGTTAGCGGGAGAAGGTACCTACAATGAGCAGTTCTTC,CSVPLAGEGTYNEQFF
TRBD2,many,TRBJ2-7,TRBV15,TGTGCCACCAGCAGAGTGGGGGGGGAGCAGTACTTC,CATSRVGGEQYF
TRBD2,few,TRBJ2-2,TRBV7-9,TGTGCCAGCAGCCTGATAGCGGGGGGGCTGTCGAACACCGGGGAGCTGTTTTTT,CASSLIAGGLSNTGELFF
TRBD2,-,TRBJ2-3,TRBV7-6,TGTGCCAGCAGCTCCACCCGGTCCTGGACTAGCGGGAGAGGGTCAGATACGCAGTATTTT,CASSSTRSWTSGRGSDTQYF
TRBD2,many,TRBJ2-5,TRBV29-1,TGCAGCGTTGAATGGCTAGCGGGGGTCATATTTGAGACCCAGTACTTC,CSVEWLAGVIFETQYF
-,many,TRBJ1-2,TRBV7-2,TGTGCCAGCAGCTTAGTTACCCAGGGACGTGGCTACACCTTC,CASSLVTQGRGYTF
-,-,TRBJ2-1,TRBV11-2,TGTGCCAGCAGTACTACGGGGACGATTGAGCAGTTCTTC,CASSTTGTIEQFF
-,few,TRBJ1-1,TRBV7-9,TGTACCAGCAGCTCCAATACAGGAAATGAAGCTTTCTTT,CTSSSNTGNEAFF
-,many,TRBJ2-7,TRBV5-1,TGCGCCAGCAGTCAGACAGGCCCCTACGAGCAGTACTTC,CASSQTGPYEQYF
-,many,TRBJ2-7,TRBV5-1,TGCGCCAGCAGCTCAACGCTAGAGCCCTACGAGCAGTACTTC,CASSSTLEPYEQYF
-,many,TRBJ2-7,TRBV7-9,TGTGCCAGCAGCTCTGACGGACGGGCCACCTACGAGCAGTACTTC,CASSSDGRATYEQYF
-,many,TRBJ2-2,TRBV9,TGTGCCAGCAGCGTTGAGTCCAACACCGGGGAGCTGTTTTTT,CASSVESNTGELFF
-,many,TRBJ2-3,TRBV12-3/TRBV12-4,TGTGCCAGCAGCCAGGACAGCCGAAGCACAGATACGCAGTATTTT,CASSQDSRSTDTQYF
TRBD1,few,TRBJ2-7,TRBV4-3,TGCGCCAGCAGCCAAGAGTACAGGGGGCGGTACGAGCAGTACTTC,CASSQEYRGRYEQYF
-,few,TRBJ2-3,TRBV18,TGTGCCAGCTCACCACCCCGGCAGGGAGTATCAGATACGCAGTATTTT,CASSPPRQGVSDTQYF
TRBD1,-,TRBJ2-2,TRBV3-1,TGTGCCAGCAGCGAGCAGCTGGGCGGGACAGGGTACACCGGGGAGCTGTTTTTT,CASSEQLGGTGYTGELFF
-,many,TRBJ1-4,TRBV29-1,TGCAGCGTTGGATCGGGGCTGACTAATGAAAAACTGTTTTTT,CSVGSGLTNEKLFF
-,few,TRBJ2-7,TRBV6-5,TGTGCCAGCAGACCGGGGAGCCTACCCTACGAGCAGTACTTC,CASRPGSLPYEQYF
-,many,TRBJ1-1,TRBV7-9,TGTGCCAGCAGCTTAGACAGGGCTAGCACTGAAGCTTTCTTT,CASSLDRASTEAFF
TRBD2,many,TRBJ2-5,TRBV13,TGTGCCAGCAGCTACGCAAGCGGGGGCGAACAAGAGACCCAGTACTTC,CASSYASGGEQETQYF
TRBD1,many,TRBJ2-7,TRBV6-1,TGTGCCAGCAGTGAACGGCCCGGGACAGCAAACTACGAGCAGTACTTC,CASSERPGTANYEQYF
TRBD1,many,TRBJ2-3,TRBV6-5,TGTGCCAGCAGCCCTATCGCAGGGGGCCTCGGTTATACGCAGTATTTT,CASSPIAGGLGYTQYF
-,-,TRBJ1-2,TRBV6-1,TGTGCCAGCAGTTTTCCAGGGGTCGACTATGGCCACACCTTC,CASSFPGVDYGHTF
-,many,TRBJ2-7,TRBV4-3,TGCGCCAGCAGCCAAGCTAGTCGTGGGTACGAGCAGTACTTC,CASSQASRGYEQYF
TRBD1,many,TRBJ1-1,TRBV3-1,TGTGCCAGCAGCCGACGGACAGGGGGACAACAAGTAAACACTGAAGCTTTCTTT,CASSRRTGGQQVNTEAFF
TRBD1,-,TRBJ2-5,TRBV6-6,TGTGCCAGCAGTTACGGGGTAGGGGGCTTCACGGAGACCCAGTACTTC,CASSYGVGGFTETQYF
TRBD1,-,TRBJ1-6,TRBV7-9,TGTGCCAGCAGCCCTCAGACAGGGTGGGGAAATTCACCCCTCCGCTTT,CASSPQTGWGNSPLRF
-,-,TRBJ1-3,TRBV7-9,TGTGCCAGCAGCCGAGGTCAGCGATCCGGGGCACAAGGAAACACCATATATTTT,CASSRGQRSGAQGNTIYF